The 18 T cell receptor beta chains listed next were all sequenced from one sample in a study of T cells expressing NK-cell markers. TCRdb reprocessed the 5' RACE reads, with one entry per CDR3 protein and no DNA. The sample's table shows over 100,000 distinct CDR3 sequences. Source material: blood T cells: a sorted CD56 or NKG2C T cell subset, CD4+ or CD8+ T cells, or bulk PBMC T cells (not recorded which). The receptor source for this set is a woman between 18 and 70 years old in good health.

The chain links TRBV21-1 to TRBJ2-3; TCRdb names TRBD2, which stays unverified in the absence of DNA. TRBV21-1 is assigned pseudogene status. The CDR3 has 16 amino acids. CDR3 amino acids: CASSITSGGSTDTQYF.

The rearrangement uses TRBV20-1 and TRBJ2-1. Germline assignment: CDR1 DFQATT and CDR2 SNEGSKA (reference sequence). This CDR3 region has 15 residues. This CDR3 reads CSADGGIFAYNEQFF.

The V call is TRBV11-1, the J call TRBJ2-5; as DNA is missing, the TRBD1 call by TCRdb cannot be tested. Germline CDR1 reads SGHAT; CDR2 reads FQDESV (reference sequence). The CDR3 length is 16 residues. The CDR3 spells CASSLVPRDYQETQYF.

CDR3 amino acids: CASSLWWGGSTDTQYF. The chain uses TRBV11-2 and TRBJ2-3; the D call from TCRdb, TRBD2, cannot be confirmed without DNA. The CDR3 runs 16 residues. The germline V gene encodes CDR1 SGHAT and CDR2 FQNNGV.

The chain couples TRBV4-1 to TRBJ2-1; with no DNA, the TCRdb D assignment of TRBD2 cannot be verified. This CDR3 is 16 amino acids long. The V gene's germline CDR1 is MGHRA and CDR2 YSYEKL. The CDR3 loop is CASTQGTSNRYNEQFF.

The CDR3 here is CASSDNGDTQYF. The chain combines TRBV9 with TRBJ2-3. Germline-derived CDR1 and CDR2 are SGDLS and YYNGEE. This CDR3 contains 12 residues.

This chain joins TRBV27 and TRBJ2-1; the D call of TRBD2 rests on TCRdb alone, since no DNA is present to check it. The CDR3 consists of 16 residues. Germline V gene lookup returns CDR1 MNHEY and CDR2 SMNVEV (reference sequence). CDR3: CASTGPQGLSYNEQFF.

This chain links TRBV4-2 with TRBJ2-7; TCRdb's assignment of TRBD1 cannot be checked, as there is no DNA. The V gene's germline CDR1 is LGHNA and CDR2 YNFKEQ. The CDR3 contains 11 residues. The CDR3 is CASSQAGGQYF.

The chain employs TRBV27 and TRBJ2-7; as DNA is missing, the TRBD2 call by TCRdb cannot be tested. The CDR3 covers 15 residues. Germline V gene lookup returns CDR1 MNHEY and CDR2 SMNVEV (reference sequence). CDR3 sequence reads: CASSLTASGAYEQYF.

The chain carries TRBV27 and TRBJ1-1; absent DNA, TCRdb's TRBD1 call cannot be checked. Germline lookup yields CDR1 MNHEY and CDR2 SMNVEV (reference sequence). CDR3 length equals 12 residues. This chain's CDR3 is CASQSGFQEAFF.

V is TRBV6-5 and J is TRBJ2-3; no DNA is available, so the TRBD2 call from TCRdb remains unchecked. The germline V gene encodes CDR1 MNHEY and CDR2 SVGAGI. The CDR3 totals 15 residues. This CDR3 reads CASSYFSGKSDTQYF.

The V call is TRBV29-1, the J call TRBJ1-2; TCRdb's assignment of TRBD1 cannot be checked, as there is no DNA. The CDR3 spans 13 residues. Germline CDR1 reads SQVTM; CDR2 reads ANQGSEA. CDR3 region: CSVDTGGSYGYTF.

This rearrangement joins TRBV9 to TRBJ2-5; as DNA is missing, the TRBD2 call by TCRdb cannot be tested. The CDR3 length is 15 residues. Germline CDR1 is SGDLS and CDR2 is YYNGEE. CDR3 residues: CASSPSGAWAETQYF.

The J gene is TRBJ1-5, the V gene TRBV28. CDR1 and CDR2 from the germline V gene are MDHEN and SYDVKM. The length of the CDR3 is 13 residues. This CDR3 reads CASTNGFLQPQHF.

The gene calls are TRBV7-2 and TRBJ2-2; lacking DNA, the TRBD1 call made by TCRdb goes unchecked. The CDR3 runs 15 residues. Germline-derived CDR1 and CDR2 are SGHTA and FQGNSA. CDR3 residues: CASIIGAANFGELFF. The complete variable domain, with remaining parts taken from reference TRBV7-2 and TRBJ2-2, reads GAGVSQSPSNKVTEKGKDVELRCDPISGHTALYWYRQSLGQGLEFLIYFQGNSAPDKSGLPSDRFSAERTGGSVSTLTIQRTQQEDSAVYLCASIIGAANFGELFFGEGSRLTVL.

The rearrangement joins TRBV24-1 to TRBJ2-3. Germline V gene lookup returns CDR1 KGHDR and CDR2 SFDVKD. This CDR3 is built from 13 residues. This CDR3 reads CATQGYSTDTQYF.

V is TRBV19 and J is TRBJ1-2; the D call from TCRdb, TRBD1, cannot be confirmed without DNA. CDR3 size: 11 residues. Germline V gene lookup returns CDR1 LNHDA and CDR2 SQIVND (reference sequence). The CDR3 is CASSIGRRYTF. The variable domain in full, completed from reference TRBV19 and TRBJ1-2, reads DGGITQSPKYLFRKEGQNVTLSCEQNLNHDAMYWYRQDPGQGLRLIYYSQIVNDFQKGDIAEGYSVSREKKESFPLTVTSAQKNPTAFYLCASSIGRRYTFGSGTRLTVV.

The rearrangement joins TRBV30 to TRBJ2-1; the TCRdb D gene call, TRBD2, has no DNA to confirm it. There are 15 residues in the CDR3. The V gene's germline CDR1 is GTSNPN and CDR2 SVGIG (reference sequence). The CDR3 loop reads CAGTSLAGDHNEQFF.